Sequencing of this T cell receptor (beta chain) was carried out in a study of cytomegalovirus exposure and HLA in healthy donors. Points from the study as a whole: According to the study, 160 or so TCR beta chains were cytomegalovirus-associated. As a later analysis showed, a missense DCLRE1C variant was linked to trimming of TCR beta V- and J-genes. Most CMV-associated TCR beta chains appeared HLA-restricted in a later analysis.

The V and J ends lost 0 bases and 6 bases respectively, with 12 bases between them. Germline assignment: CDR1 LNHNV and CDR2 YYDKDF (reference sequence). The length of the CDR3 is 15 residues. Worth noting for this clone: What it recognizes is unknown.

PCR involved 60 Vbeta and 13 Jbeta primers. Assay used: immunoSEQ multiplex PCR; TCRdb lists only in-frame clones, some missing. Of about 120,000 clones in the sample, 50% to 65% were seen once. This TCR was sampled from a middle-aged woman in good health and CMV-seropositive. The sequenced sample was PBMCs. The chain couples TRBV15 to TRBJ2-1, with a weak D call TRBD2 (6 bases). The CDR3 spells CATSRDISGPNEQFF. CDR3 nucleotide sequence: TGTGCCACCAGCAGAGATATTAGCGGACCCAATGAGCAGTTCTTC.